This T cell receptor beta chain appears in the sequencing data of a study of glioma-infiltrating T cells. Study information: Blood libraries targeted roughly 4- to 10-fold coverage of 750,000 to 1,000,000 T cells. Points from the study as a whole: Tissue-blood divergence was below expectation in non-neoplastic patients, above in gliomas. Only very few CDR3 sequences appeared in both tissue and blood. A blood CDR3 motif signature was depleted in highly divergent patients.

Concerning this clonotype itself: No antigen is known for it.

TCR alpha and beta CDR3 regions were amplified from RNA using iRepertoire nested multiplex PCR. TCRdb reanalysed the multiplex PCR reads using MiXCR and keeps one entry per CDR3 protein. Among about 400,000 distinct CDR3 sequences listed, 41% were seen once. V was trimmed by 5 bases and J by 0 bases, leaving 11 bases between them. The CDR3 is made up of 15 amino acids. Germline-derived CDR1 and CDR2 are SEHNR and FQNEAQ (reference sequence). J is TRBJ1-5 and V is TRBV7-9; the D gene is possibly TRBD1 (5 bases). The specimen sequenced was glioma tissue, nonneoplastic brain tissue, or PBMCs (not recorded which). The receptor's source is a human donor with low-grade glioma or glioblastoma, undergoing nonglioma brain surgery, or in good health (not recorded which). CDR3 sequence (DNA): TGTGCCAGCAGCCGGGACTTTCCTAGCAATCAGCCCCAGCATTTT. The encoded protein is CASSRDFPSNQPQHF. Together with reference TRBV7-9 and TRBJ1-5, the CDR3 gives the full variable domain: DTGVSQNPRHKITKRGQNVTFRCDPISEHNRLYWYRQTLGQGPEFLTYFQNEAQLEKSRLLSDRFSAERPKGSFSTLEIQRTEQGDSAMYLCASSRDFPSNQPQHFGDGTRLSIL.